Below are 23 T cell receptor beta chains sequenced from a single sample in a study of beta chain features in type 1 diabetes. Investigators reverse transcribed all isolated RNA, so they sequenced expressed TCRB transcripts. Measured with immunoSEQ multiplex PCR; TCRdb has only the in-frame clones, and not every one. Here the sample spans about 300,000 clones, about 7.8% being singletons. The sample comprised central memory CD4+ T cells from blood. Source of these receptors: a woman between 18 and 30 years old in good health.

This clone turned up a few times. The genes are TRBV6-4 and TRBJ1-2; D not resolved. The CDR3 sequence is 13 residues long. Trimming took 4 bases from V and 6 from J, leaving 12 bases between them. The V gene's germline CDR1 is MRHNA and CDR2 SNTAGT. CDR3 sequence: CASSADLGNGYTF. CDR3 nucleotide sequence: TGTGCCAGCAGTGCGGATCTCGGAAATGGCTACACCTTC.

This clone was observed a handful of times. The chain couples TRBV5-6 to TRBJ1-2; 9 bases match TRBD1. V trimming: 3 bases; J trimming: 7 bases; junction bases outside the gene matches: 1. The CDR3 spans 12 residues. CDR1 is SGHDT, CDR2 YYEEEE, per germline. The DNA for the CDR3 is TGTGCCAGCAGCTGGGGACAGGGTGGCTACACCTTC. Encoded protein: CASSWGQGGYTF.

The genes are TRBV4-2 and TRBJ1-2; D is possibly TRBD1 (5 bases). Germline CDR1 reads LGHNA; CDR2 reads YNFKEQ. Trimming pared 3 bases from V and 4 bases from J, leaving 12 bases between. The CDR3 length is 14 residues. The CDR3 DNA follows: TGTGCCAGCAGCCATACAGGTAGCGGCTATGGCTACACCTTC. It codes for CASSHTGSGYGYTF.

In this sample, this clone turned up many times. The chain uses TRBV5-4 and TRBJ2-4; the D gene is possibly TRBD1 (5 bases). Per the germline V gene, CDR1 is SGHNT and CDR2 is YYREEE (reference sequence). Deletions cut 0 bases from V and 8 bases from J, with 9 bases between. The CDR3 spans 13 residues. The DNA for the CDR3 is TGTGCCAGCAGCTTGGGGGAAGGGGACATTCAGTACTTC. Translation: CASSLGEGDIQYF.

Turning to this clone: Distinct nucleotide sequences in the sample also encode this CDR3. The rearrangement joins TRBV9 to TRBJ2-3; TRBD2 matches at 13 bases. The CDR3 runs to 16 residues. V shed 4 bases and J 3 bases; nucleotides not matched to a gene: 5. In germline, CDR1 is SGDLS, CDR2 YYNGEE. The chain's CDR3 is CASSHGLAGATDTQYF. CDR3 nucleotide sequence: TGTGCCAGCAGCCACGGACTAGCGGGGGCGACAGATACGCAGTATTTT.

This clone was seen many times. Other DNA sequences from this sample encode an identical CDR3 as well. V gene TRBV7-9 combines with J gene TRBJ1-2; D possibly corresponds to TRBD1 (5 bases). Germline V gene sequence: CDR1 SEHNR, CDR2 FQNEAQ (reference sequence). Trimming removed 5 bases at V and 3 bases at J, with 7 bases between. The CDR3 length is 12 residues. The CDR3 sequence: CASSPQDYGYTF. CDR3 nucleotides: TGTGCCAGCAGCCCACAGGACTATGGCTACACCTTC.

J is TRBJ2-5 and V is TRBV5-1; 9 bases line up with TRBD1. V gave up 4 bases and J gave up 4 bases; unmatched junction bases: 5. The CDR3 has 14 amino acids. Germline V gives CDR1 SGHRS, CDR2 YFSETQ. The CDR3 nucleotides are TGCGCCAGCAGCATGGGACAGGGCGGAGAGACCCAGTACTTC. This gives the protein CASSMGQGGETQYF.

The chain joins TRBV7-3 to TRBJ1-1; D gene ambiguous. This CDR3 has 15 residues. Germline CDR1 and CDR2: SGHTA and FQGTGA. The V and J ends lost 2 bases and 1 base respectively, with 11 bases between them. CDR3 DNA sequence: TGTGCCAGCAGCTTACAGCGGGTGGGGAACACTGAAGCTTTCTTT. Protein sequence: CASSLQRVGNTEAFF.

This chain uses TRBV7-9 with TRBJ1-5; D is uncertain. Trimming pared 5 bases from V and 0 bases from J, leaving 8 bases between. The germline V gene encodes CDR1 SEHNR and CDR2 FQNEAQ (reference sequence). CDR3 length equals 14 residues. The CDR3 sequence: CASSDSDSNQPQHF. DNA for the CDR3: TGTGCCAGCAGCGATTCCGATAGCAATCAGCCCCAGCATTTT.

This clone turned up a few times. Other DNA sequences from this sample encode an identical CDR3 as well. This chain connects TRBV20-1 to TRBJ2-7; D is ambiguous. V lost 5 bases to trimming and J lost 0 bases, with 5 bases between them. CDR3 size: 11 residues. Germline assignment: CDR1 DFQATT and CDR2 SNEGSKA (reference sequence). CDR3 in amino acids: CSASDSYEQYF. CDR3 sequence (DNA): TGCAGTGCTTCGGACTCCTACGAGCAGTACTTC.

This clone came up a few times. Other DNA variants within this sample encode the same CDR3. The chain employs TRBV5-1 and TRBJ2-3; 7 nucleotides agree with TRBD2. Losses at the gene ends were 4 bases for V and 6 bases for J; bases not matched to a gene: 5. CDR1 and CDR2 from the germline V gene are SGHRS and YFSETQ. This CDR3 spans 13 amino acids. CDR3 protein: CASSLSGADTQYF. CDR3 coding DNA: TGCGCCAGCAGCCTGAGCGGGGCGGATACGCAGTATTTT.

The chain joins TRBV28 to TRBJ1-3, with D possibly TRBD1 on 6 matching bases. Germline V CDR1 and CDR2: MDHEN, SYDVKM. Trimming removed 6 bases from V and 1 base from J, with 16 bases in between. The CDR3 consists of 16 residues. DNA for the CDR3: TGTGCCAGCAGGGGAACAGGGACGGGGTCTGGAAACACCATATATTTT. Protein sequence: CASRGTGTGSGNTIYF. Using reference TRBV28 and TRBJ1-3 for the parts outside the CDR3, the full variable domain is DVKVTQSSRYLVKRTGEKVFLECVQDMDHENMFWYRQDPGLGLRLIYFSYDVKMKEKGDIPEGYSVSREKKERFSLILESASTNQTSMYLCASRGTGTGSGNTIYFGEGSWLTVV.

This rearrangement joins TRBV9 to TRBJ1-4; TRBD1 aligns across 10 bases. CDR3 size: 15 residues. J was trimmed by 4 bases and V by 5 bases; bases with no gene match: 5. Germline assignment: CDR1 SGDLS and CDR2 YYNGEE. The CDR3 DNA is TGTGCCAGCAGTCCGGGACAGGGGTTTAATGAAAAACTGTTTTTT. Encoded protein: CASSPGQGFNEKLFF.

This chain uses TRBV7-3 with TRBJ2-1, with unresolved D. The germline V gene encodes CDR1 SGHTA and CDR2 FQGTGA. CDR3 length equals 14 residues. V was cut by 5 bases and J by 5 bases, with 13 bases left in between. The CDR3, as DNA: TGTGCCAGCAGCCAACCGCCAGGCAACAATGAGCAGTTCTTC. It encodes CASSQPPGNNEQFF. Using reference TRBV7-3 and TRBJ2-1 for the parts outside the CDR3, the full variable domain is GAGVSQTPSNKVTEKGKYVELRCDPISGHTALYWYRQSLGQGPEFLIYFQGTGAADDSGLPNDRFFAVRPEGSVSTLKIQRTERGDSAVYLCASSQPPGNNEQFFGPGTRLTVL.

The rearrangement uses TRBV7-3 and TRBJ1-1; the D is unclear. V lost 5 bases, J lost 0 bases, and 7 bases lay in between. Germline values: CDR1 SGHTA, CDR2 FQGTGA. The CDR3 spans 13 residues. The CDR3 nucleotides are TGTGCCAGCAGCCCCCATATGAACACTGAAGCTTTCTTT. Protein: CASSPHMNTEAFF.

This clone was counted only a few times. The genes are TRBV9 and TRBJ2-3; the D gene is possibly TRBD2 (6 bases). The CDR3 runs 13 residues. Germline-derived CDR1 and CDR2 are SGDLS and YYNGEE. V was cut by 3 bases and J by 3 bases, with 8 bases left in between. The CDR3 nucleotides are TGTGCCAGCAGCGCGACTAGTACAGATACGCAGTATTTT. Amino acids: CASSATSTDTQYF. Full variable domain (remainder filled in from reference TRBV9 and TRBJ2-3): DSGVTQTPKHLITATGQRVTLRCSPRSGDLSVYWYQQSLDQGLQFLIQYYNGEERAKGNILERFSAQQFPDLHSELNLSSLELGDSALYFCASSATSTDTQYFGPGTRLTVL.

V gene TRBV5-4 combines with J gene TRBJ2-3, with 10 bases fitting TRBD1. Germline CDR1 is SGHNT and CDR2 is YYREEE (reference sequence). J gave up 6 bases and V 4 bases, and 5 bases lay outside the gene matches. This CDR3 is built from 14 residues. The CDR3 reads CASSPGQGTDTQYF. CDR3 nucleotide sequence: TGTGCCAGCAGCCCGGGACAGGGGACGGATACGCAGTATTTT.

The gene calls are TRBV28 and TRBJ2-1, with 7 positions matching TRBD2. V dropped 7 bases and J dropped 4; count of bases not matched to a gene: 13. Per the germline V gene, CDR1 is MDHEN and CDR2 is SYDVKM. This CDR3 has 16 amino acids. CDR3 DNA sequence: TGTGCCAGCAAGCCCTTGGGAGGGTTCGAGTACAATGAGCAGTTCTTC. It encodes CASKPLGGFEYNEQFF.

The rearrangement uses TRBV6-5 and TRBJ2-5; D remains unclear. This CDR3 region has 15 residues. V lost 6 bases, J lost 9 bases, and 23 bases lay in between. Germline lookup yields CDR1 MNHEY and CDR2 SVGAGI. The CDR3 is CASSDGTPARRAQYF. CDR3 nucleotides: TGTGCCAGCAGCGACGGTACTCCCGCTAGGCGAGCCCAGTACTTC.

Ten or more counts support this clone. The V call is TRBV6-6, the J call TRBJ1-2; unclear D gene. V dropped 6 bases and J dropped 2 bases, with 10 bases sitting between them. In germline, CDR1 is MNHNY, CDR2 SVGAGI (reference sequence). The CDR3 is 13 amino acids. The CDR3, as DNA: TGTGCCAGCAGAAAAGGTCTCAACTATGGCTACACCTTC. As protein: CASRKGLNYGYTF.

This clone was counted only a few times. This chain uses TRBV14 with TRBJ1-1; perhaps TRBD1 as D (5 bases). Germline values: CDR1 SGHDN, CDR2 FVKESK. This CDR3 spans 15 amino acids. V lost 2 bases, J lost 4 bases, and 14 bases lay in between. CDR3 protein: CASSQYRTLSTEAFF. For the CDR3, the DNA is TGTGCCAGCAGCCAATACAGGACTTTGAGCACTGAAGCTTTCTTT. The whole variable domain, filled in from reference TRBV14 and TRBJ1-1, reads EAGVTQFPSHSVIEKGQTVTLRCDPISGHDNLYWYRRVMGKEIKFLLHFVKESKQDESGMPNNRFLAERTGGTYSTLKVQPAELEDSGVYFCASSQYRTLSTEAFFGQGTRLTVV.

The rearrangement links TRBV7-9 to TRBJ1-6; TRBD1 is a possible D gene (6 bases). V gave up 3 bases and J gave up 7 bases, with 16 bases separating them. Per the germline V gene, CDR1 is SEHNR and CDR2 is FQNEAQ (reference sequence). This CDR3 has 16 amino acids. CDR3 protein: CASSFSWGQQNSPLHF. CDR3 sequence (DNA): TGTGCCAGCAGCTTCTCGTGGGGACAACAAAATTCACCCCTCCACTTT.

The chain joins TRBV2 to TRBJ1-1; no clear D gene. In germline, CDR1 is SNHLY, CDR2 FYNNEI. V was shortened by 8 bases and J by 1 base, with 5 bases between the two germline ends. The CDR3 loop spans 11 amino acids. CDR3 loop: CASAGNTEAFF. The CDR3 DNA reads TGTGCCAGCGCAGGGAACACTGAAGCTTTCTTT.